Below are 5 T cell receptor beta chains sequenced from a single sample in a study of cytomegalovirus exposure and HLA in healthy donors. PCR was performed using 60 Vbeta and 13 Jbeta primers. Here immunoSEQ multiplex PCR was the method, and the copy in TCRdb shows in-frame clones only, minus some. The repertoire holds around 150,000 clones, with around 74% as singletons. The material sequenced was PBMCs. The receptors were sampled from a female donor in good health and CMV-seronegative.

V and J are TRBV5-4 and TRBJ2-1, with 7 bases fitting TRBD2. Germline CDR1 and CDR2: SGHNT and YYREEE (reference sequence). CDR3 size: 14 residues. V was pared by 2 bases and J by 9 bases, with 8 bases of the junction left unmatched. The CDR3 here is CASSLSRGVGEQFF. CDR3 DNA: TGTGCCAGCAGCTTAAGTCGGGGGGTGGGTGAGCAGTTCTTC.

This clone turned up a few times. The chain combines TRBV6-5 with TRBJ1-4; D perhaps matches TRBD1 (5 bases). Germline V gene data show CDR1 as MNHEY and CDR2 as SVGAGI. The CDR3 is made up of 14 amino acids. Trimming removed 1 base at V and 5 bases at J, with 8 bases between. The CDR3 spells CASSYLGGNEKLFF. The CDR3 DNA reads as TGTGCCAGCAGTTACTTGGGGGGGAATGAAAAACTGTTTTTT.

The chain is built from TRBV5-6 and TRBJ1-2; 7 bases match TRBD1. Germline V CDR1 and CDR2: SGHDT, YYEEEE. After removal of 7 bases from V and 4 bases from J, the junction contained 7 bases not matched to a gene. The CDR3 consists of 13 residues. CDR3 DNA sequence: TGTGCCAGCGGTCCTGGACAGGCCTATGGCTACACCTTC. The encoded protein is CASGPGQAYGYTF. Looking up the rest from reference TRBV5-6 and TRBJ1-2 gives the full variable domain: DAGVTQSPTHLIKTRGQQVTLRCSPKSGHDTVSWYQQALGQGPQFIFQYYEEEERQRGNFPDRFSGHQFPNYSSELNVNALLLGDSALYLCASGPGQAYGYTFGSGTRLTVV.

The CDR3 loop is CSVEAALKNTEAFF. As DNA, the CDR3 is TGCAGCGTTGAGGCGGCCTTAAAGAACACTGAAGCTTTCTTT. The J gene is TRBJ1-1, the V gene TRBV29-1; no definite D call. The V and J ends lost 3 bases and 1 base respectively, with 12 bases between them. CDR3 length equals 14 residues. The V gene's germline CDR1 is SQVTM and CDR2 ANQGSEA.

The chain recombines TRBV6-5 with TRBJ1-2; 10 bases are a match to TRBD1. The CDR3 is 14 amino acids. Germline CDR1 reads MNHEY; CDR2 reads SVGAGI. After removal of 6 bases from V and 7 bases from J, the junction contained 8 bases not matched to a gene. The DNA of the CDR3 is TGTGCCAGCAGCTGGAGACAGGGGGCGCGTGGCTACACCTTC. Encoded protein: CASSWRQGARGYTF.